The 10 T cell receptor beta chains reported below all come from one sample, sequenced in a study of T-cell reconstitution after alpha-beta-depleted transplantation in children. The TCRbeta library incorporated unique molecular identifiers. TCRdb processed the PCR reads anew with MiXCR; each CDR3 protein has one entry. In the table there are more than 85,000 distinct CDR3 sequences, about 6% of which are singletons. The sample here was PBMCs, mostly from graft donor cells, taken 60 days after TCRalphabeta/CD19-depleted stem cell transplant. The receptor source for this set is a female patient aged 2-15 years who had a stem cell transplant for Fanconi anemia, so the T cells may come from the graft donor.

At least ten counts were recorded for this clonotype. The chain's CDR3 is CASSSRAALLFF. For the CDR3, the DNA is TGTGCCAGCAGCTCACGGGCCGCACTACTGTTTTTT. The rearrangement joins TRBV28 to TRBJ1-4; the D is unclear. V lost 6 bases to trimming and J lost 13 bases, with 15 bases between them. CDR1 and CDR2 (germline): MDHEN, SYDVKM. The CDR3 consists of 12 residues.

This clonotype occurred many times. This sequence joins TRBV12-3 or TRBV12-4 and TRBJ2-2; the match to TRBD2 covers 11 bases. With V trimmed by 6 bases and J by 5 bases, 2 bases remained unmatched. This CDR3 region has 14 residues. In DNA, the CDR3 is TGTGCCAGCAGACTAGCGGGGGAGACCGGGGAGCTGTTTTTT. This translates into CASRLAGETGELFF.

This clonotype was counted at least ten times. The DNA for the CDR3 is TGCGCCAGCAGTCCGTACAGTGGGGGCTACGAGCAGTACTTC. Translating gives CASSPYSGGYEQYF. The gene calls are TRBV10-1 and TRBJ2-7; D may correspond to TRBD1 or TRBD2 (5 bases each). The CDR3 sequence is 14 residues long. Per germline, CDR1 WNHNN and CDR2 SYGVQD (reference sequence). V was trimmed by 5 bases and J by 3 bases, leaving 14 bases between them.

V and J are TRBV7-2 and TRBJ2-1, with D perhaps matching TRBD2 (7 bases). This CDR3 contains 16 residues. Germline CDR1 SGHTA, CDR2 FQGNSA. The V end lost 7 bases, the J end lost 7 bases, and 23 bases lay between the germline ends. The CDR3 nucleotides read TGTGCCAGCACCCTGGACCCCGCGGGGGCGGGGAATGAGCAGTTCTTC. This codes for CASTLDPAGAGNEQFF.

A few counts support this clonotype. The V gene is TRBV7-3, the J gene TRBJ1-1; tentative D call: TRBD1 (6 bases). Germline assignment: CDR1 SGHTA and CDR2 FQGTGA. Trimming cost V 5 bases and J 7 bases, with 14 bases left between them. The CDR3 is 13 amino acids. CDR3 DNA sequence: TGTGCCAGCAGCCATGGGACACCTAATGAAGCTTTCTTT. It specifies CASSHGTPNEAFF.

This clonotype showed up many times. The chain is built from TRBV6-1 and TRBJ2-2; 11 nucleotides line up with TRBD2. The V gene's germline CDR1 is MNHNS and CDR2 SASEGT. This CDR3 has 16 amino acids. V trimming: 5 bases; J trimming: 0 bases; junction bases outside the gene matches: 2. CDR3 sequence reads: CASSQLAGANTGELFF. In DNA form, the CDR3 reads TGTGCCAGCAGTCAACTAGCGGGAGCGAACACCGGGGAGCTGTTTTTT.

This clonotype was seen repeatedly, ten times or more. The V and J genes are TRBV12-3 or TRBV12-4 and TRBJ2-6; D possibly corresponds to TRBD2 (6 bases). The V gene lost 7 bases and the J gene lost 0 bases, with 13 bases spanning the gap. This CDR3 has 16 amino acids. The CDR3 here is CASTKLGLSGANVLTF. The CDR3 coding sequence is TGTGCCAGCACCAAACTGGGACTCTCTGGGGCCAACGTCCTGACTTTC.

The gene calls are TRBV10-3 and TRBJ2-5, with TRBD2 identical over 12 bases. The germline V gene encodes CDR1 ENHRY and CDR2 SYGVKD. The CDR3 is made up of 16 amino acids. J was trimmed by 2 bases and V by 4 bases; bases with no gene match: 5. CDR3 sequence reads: CAISGRLAGVQETQYF. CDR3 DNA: TGTGCCATCAGTGGGCGACTAGCGGGGGTACAAGAGACCCAGTACTTC.

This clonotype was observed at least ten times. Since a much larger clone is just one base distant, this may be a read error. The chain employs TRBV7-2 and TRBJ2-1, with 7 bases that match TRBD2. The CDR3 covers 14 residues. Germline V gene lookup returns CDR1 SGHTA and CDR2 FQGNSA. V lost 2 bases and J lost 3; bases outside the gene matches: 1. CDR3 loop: CASSLLAVYNEQFF. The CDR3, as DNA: TGTGCCAGCAGCTTACTAGCGGTCTACAATGAGCAGTTCTTC.

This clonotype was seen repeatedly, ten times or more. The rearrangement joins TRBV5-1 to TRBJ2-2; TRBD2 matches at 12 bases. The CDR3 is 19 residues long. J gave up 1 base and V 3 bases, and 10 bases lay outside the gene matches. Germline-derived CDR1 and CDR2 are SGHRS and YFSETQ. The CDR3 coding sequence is TGCGCCAGCAGCTCAAAGACTAGCGGGAGAATAAAGAACACCGGGGAGCTGTTTTTT. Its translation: CASSSKTSGRIKNTGELFF.